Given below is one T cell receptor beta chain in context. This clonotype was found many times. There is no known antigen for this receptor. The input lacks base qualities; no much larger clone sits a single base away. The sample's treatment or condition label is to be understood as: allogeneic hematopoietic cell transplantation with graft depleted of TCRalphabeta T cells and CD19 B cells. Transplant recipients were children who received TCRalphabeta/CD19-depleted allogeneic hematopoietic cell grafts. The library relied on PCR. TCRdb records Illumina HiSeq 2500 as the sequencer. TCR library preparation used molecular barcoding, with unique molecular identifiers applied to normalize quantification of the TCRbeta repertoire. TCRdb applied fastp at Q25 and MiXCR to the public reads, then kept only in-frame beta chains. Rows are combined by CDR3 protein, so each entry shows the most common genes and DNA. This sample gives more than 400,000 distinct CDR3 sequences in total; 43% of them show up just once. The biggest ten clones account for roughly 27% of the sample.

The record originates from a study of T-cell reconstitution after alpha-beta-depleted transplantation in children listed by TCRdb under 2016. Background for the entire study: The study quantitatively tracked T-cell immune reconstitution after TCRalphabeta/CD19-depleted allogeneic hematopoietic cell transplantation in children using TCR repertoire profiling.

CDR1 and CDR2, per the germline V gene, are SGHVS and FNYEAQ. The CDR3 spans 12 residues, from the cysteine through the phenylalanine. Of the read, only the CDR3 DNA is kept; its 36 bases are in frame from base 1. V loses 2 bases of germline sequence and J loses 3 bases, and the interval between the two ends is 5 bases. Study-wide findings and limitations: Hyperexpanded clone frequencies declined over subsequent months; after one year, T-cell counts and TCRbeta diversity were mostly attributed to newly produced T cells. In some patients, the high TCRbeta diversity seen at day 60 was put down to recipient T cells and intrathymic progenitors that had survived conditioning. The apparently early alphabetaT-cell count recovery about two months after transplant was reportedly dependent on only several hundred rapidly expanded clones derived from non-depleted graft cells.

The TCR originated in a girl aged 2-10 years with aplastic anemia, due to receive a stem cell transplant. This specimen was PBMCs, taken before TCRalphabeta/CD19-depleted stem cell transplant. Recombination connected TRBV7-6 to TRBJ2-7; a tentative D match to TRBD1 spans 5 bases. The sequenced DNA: TGTGCCAGCAGCTTACAGGGCTACGAGCAGTACTTC. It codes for CASSLQGYEQYF. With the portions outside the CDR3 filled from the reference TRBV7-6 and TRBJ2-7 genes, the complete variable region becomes GAGVSQSPRYKVTKRGQDVALRCDPISGHVSLYWYRQALGQGPEFLTYFNYEAQQDKSGLPNDRFSAERPEGSISTLTIQRTEQRDSAMYRCASSLQGYEQYFGPGTRLTVT.